The present T cell receptor beta chain was sequenced within a study of T cell responses to AZD1222 COVID-19 vaccine. The CDR3 consists of 15 residues. The V and J ends lost 7 bases and 1 base respectively, with 14 bases between them. The V gene's germline CDR1 is MDHEN and CDR2 SYDVKM. Assay used: immunoSEQ multiplex PCR; TCRdb lists only in-frame clones, some missing. The data hold about 85,000 clones, with approximately 90% observed a single time. This clonotype originated in an adult who received the AZD1222 COVID-19 vaccine. The V call is TRBV28, the J call TRBJ1-3; D call uncertain. Specimen: peripheral blood, collected 28 days after the second AZD1222 dose. CDR3 in DNA: TGTGCCAGCAACCTCCCAGGACCGTCTGGAAACACCATATATTTT. Its protein product is CASNLPGPSGNTIYF.